The present entry profiles one TCR beta chain with its context. This clonotype was seen many times. This clone's antigen is unknown. Per-base qualities were not stored, and no clone one base away is much larger. CDR1 and CDR2, looked up from the germline V gene, are MGHRA and YSYEKL. V drops 3 bases and J drops 6 bases, leaving 12 bases in between. The CDR3 runs 13 residues from the cysteine to the phenylalanine. Kept here is only the CDR3 DNA, which spans 39 bases and is read in frame from base 1. Libraries of naive CD8 T cells were built from anywhere between roughly 18,000 and 1,000,000 sorted cells, with 10%, 30% or 50% of the purified RNA used. Naive CD8 T cells, defined as CD8+CD4-CCR7+CD45RA+, were FACS-sorted into RLT Plus buffer on a BD FACSAria II. Roughly nine TCR copies' worth of Jurkat RNA were spiked into 20,000-1,000,000 naive CD8 T cell samples to test detection sensitivity. Enrichment of CD8 T cells was performed with RosetteSep CD8+ T Cell Enrichment Cocktail and Ficoll-Paque, after which ACK red cell lysis was carried out.

Library creation used PCR. TCRdb records NextSeq 500 as the sequencer. Bulk TCR libraries were prepared as previously described, using TCR primers listed in Table S5. Purification of total RNA was performed with the Qiagen AllPrep DNA/RNA kit. Before any analysis, reads coming from multiple sequencing runs of the same library were combined into one pool. For the original study's pipeline: Reads were retained only if an exact TCR constant sequence was present, and the retained reads were trimmed to 150 nt and grouped according to their 12-nt molecular barcodes. Reads within each barcode group were sub-clustered using a 15% Levenshtein threshold, and quality-weighted consensus sequences were constructed for each RNA molecule. Non-functional sequences were discarded, and so were lower-count sequences lying one edit away from another sequence. Based on fitting two negative binomial distributions, any barcode sub-cluster with under 20% of the maximum read count was discarded. TCRdb cleaned the public reads at Q25 with fastp, built clones with MiXCR and kept in-frame beta chains. Rows with one shared CDR3 protein collapse into an entry with the most common genes and DNA. The V and J calls were not made by the authors but by TCRdb's processing. This sample comprises a few hundred thousand distinct CDR3 sequences, roughly 25% of them detected only once. Jointly, the top ten make up 0.7% to 0.9% of the sample.

The source of the sample is a study of molecular identifiers for immune sequencing clone quantification (dated by TCRdb to between 2018 and 2020). Regarding the complete study: For a replicate experiment, RNA from roughly 20,000 or 100,000 naive CD8 T cells was divided into five aliquots, and four of the five aliquots were sequenced. The study was a methods study using CD8 T cells to benchmark molecular-identifier clustering-based TCR repertoire sequencing (MIDCIRS) and TCR RNA copy counting.

Findings and caveats that apply to the study as a whole: Clones above 20 RNA copies held over 97% of molecules in CMV-specific effector cells but under 1% in naive cells. Modeling indicated 2.5 to 3.5 TCR RNA copies recovered per cell, compared with approximately 10 by digital PCR, which implies a capture efficiency of around 30%. A single cell's worth of spiked-in Jurkat TCR RNA was reported detectable even among about a million naive CD8 T cells. Identical TCR molecules sharing a barcode could cause highly expanded clone sizes to be underestimated. When barcode sub-clustering was omitted, TCR diversity was inflated by chimeric consensus sequences, with chimeras reaching as high as 47%. Spiked-in Jurkat TCR RNA (about 10 copies' worth), which is not part of the donor repertoire, was contained in the naive libraries.

The sample was naive CD8+ T cells from blood, with Jurkat cell RNA spiked in. Read against the paper, the sample's cell subset or site label means: FACS-sorted CD8+CD4-CCR7+CD45RA+ naive T cells. The chain couples TRBV4-1 to TRBJ2-7; TRBD2 is perhaps the D gene, given 5 matching bases. This clonotype originated in a human donor in good health. Some libraries in this study had Jurkat cell RNA spiked in. The CDR3: CASSHPGSSEQYF. The nucleotides are TGCGCCAGCAGCCACCCGGGGTCCAGCGAGCAGTACTTC.